This T cell receptor (beta chain) came from a study of T cells in Graves' hyperthyroidism and ophthalmopathy (dated by TCRdb to between 2018 and 2021). Regarding the complete study: Peripheral blood was collected at initial diagnosis, before any treatment. To identify distinguishing TCR V-J signatures, a discovery cohort of 90 to 100 patients was used, comprising 40 to 45 with Graves' ophthalmopathy and approximately 58 with stable Graves' hyperthyroidism. Prospective prediction of ophthalmopathy was tested in an independent validation cohort consisting of roughly 20 hyperthyroidism patients and approximately 16 patients who later progressed to ophthalmopathy. The approximately 98 discovery patients were randomly divided into training and test sets at a 7:3 ratio. The study also compared thyroid tissue and blood T-cell repertoires from roughly 6 Graves' hyperthyroidism patients. Once sampling was done, hyperthyroidism patients were given methimazole at a starting dose of 30 mg daily, whereas ophthalmopathy patients were given high-dose intravenous methylprednisolone. The paper describes TCR Vbeta CDR3 sequencing of 135 peripheral blood samples, made up of 43 ophthalmopathy patients, over 70 hyperthyroidism patients and 17 progressor patients. Here is what the overall study found, with its caveats: In cross-validation, a model built on a 13 V-J signature told ophthalmopathy apart from stable hyperthyroidism with approximately 91% sensitivity and around 81% specificity, and in testing the same model reached 80%/75%. In validation, progression to ophthalmopathy was predicted by the model with nearly 71% sensitivity and 72.22% specificity, a median of about 6 months before onset. Sample size was not statistically predetermined, and investigators were not blinded to group allocation. Most expanded thyroid clonotypes (frequency above 0.001) were also detected in blood, a finding suggesting that blood repertoires may reflect thyroid immune responses.

The TCR beta CDR3 regions were amplified from the RNA transcripts. The first round of RT-PCR for the TCR CDR3 was performed with the HTBI primer set and the Qiagen OneStep RT-PCR kit. A second multiplex PCR round built the libraries, followed by size selection and purification. Sequencing of the libraries was done on an Illumina HiSeq2000 using paired-end 100 bp reads. For the original study's pipeline: SOAPnuke was used to process the raw data, with reads discarded if the reads contained adapters or uncalled bases, had a mean Phred below 15, or lacked an exact constant-primer or identifier match. High-quality paired reads were merged using COPE v1.2.5, and each unique nucleotide sequence was defined as a clonotype. MiTCR v1.1 was used to align clonotypes to the IMGT TRBV, TRBD and TRBJ reference segments. Analysis was restricted to V-J combinations with a frequency above 0.0001, which covered over 98% of repertoires. A TCS score was defined as the ratio of F50 (clonal expansion) to E x V (chaos), with BLOSUM62-based TCRdist applied between CDR3 peptides within each V-J. Welch's t-statistics and random forest reduced approximately 520 V-J features to 13, which were used in a naive Bayes classifier (R e1071). TCRdb handled the public reads itself, with Q25 trimming in fastp and clone calling in MiXCR, and kept productive beta chains. Rows are unified per CDR3 protein, each entry keeping the most common DNA and genes. The V and J calls follow TCRdb's processing rather than the paper's. The sample has hundreds of thousands of distinct CDR3 sequences on record, about 14% of them singletons. Together, the top ten hold approximately 15% of the sample.

Graves' hyperthyroidism was defined as stable when no progression to ophthalmopathy occurred over 18 months of follow-up. Hyperthyroidism patients were newly diagnosed, had a disease duration of under 2 months, and were aged 18 to 65 years. Patients with uncontrolled infections, other autoimmune diseases, pregnancy or lactation were excluded. Diagnoses were based on clinical symptoms, serum thyroxine and TRAb, thyroid ultrasound and orbital computed tomography. PBMCs were separated from around 9.1 ml of fresh peripheral blood using Ficoll-Paque density gradient centrifugation. Total RNA was extracted with Trizol reagent, and quality was checked on an Agilent 2100 Bioanalyzer. This clonotype appeared many times. This receptor's antigen is unknown. No base-level quality is on record; no much larger clone is a single base apart. The source is a woman in her forties with Graves' hyperthyroidism. Sequencing was done on a sample of blood.

CDR3 protein: CASSFDTISTEAFF. The sequence in DNA is TGTGCCAGCAGTTTTGACACGATATCCACTGAAGCTTTCTTT. The sequence joins TRBV12-3 or TRBV12-4 to TRBJ1-1, with no reliable assignment of the D segment. The CDR3 has 14 amino acids, counting the end cysteine and phenylalanine. Just the 42-base CDR3 DNA is kept, in frame starting at base 1. Between the V and J ends, shortened by 3 bases and 4 bases respectively, the junction contains 12 bases.